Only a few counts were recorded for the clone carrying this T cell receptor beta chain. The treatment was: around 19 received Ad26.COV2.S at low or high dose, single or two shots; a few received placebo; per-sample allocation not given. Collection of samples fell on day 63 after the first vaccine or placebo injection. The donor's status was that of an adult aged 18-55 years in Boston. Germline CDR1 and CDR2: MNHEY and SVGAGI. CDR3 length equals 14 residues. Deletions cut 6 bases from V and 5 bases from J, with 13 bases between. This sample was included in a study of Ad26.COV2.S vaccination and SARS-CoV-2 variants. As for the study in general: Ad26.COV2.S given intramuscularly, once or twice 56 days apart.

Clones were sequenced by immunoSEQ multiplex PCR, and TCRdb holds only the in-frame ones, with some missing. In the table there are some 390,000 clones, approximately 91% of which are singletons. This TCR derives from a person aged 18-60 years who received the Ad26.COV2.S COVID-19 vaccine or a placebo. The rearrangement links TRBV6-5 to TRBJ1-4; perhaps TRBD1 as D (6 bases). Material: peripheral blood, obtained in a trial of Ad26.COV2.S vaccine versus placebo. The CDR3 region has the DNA TGTGCCAGCAGGGGGGGCGGTCGGAATGAAAAACTGTTTTTT. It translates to CASRGGGRNEKLFF.